The 12 T cell receptor beta chains below were found in one sample sequenced in a study of T cell responses to AZD1222 COVID-19 vaccine. Sequenced by immunoSEQ multiplex PCR; TCRdb stores in-frame clones only, minus some. This sample has about 84,000 clones, with roughly 88% found just once. Sequencing was performed on peripheral blood, taken 28 days after the second AZD1222 dose. These receptors were obtained from an adult who received the AZD1222 COVID-19 vaccine.

V gene TRBV6-7 combines with J gene TRBJ2-3; TRBD2 agrees at 9 bases. TRBV6-7 counts as an open reading frame of uncertain function. The trim removed 6 bases at V and 4 bases at J, leaving 11 bases unmatched. This CDR3 comprises 16 residues. CDR3 residues: CASRTHPAGGPDTQYF. The CDR3, as DNA: TGTGCCAGCAGGACCCACCCCGCGGGGGGGCCAGATACGCAGTATTTT.

This clone appeared a single time. The rearrangement links TRBV2 to TRBJ2-3; 12 bases fit TRBD1. Trimming at V came to 6 bases and at J to 4 bases, leaving 5 bases not matched to a gene. Germline CDR1 SNHLY, CDR2 FYNNEI. This CDR3 has 15 amino acids. The CDR3 loop is CASRTGTGGADTQYF. The CDR3 DNA reads TGTGCCAGCAGGACCGGGACAGGGGGCGCAGATACGCAGTATTTT.

The genes are TRBV2 and TRBJ2-5; D gene uncertain. Germline values: CDR1 SNHLY, CDR2 FYNNEI. The CDR3 is made up of 11 amino acids. V was trimmed by 2 bases and J by 4 bases, leaving 2 bases between them. The CDR3 nucleotides read TGTGCCAGCAGTGAATTAGAGACCCAGTACTTC. As protein: CASSELETQYF.

The rearrangement uses TRBV18 and TRBJ1-1; unclear D gene. Germline values: CDR1 KGHSH, CDR2 LQKENI. With 1 base removed from V and 3 bases from J, the gap between germline ends came to 12 bases. CDR3 size: 15 residues. CDR3 sequence reads: CASSPRRGEDTEAFF. The CDR3 coding sequence is TGTGCCAGCTCACCACGCCGGGGTGAAGACACTGAAGCTTTCTTT.

This clone has a single count. This chain uses TRBV3-1 (or the pseudogene TRBV3-2) with TRBJ2-1; the D call may be TRBD1 or TRBD2 (5 bases each). Trimming removed 6 bases at V and 8 bases at J, with 20 bases between. CDR1 is LGHDT and CDR2 is YNNKEL in the germline V gene (reference sequence). The CDR3 is 15 amino acids. Written as DNA, the CDR3 is TGTGCCAGCAGTCACACCGGGACCCCCTTTGATGAGCAGTTCTTC. This encodes CASSHTGTPFDEQFF.

The chain uses TRBV30 and TRBJ1-2; D perhaps matches TRBD1 (5 bases). The germline V gene encodes CDR1 GTSNPN and CDR2 SVGIG (reference sequence). The CDR3 sequence is 19 residues long. V lost 0 bases and J lost 3, with 26 bases in between. CDR3 in DNA: TGTGCCTGGAGTGTAGAGTTCTGGCTTTCAGGGAAAGGGGACTATGGCTACACCTTC. Amino acid sequence: CAWSVEFWLSGKGDYGYTF.

The chain recombines TRBV2 with TRBJ1-4; D is unclear. The V gene's germline CDR1 is SNHLY and CDR2 FYNNEI. CDR3 length: 15 residues. V lost 3 bases and J lost 2, with 10 bases in between. The CDR3 coding sequence is TGTGCCAGCAGTGATCCCATGGGCACTAATGAAAAACTGTTTTTT. This translates into CASSDPMGTNEKLFF.

Here the CDR3 reads CASTGDRGNGYTF. CDR3 sequence (DNA): TGTGCCAGCACCGGGGACAGGGGGAATGGCTACACCTTC. The gene calls are TRBV6-5 and TRBJ1-2; 11 bases map to TRBD1. Germline CDR1 and CDR2: MNHEY and SVGAGI. With V trimmed by 7 bases and J by 6 bases, 4 bases remained unmatched. CDR3 length equals 13 residues.

V gene TRBV5-1 combines with J gene TRBJ2-1, with 8 bases identical to TRBD2. CDR3 length: 13 amino acids. Germline CDR1 and CDR2: SGHRS and YFSETQ. The V and J ends lost 0 bases and 7 bases, in that order; junction bases with no gene match: 0. The CDR3 coding sequence is TGCGCCAGCAGCTTGGCTAGCGGGAATGAGCAGTTCTTC. Translated, it gives CASSLASGNEQFF.

The table lists this clone with a count of one. The rearrangement joins TRBV19 to TRBJ1-2, with D perhaps matching TRBD1 (6 bases). This CDR3 spans 15 amino acids. Germline CDR1 and CDR2: LNHDA and SQIVND (reference sequence). V lost 5 bases and J 5 bases, leaving 18 bases between the germline ends. CDR3 in DNA: TGTGCCAGTAGTGTAATGCAGGGGCCGGCTTATGGCTACACCTTC. Its translation is CASSVMQGPAYGYTF.

In this sample, this clone turned up a few times. This chain connects TRBV19 to TRBJ1-2, with D maybe TRBD1 (5 bases). Germline loops: CDR1 LNHDA, CDR2 SQIVND (reference sequence). The V end was cut by 3 bases, the J end by 8 bases, with 22 bases between. The CDR3 is 16 residues long. CDR3: CASSIDRLGAPLGYTF. For the CDR3, the DNA is TGTGCCAGTAGTATCGATCGGCTCGGGGCTCCCTTGGGCTACACCTTC.

The V and J genes are TRBV27 and TRBJ2-3, with 9 bases that match TRBD1. V shed 4 bases and J 5 bases; nucleotides not matched to a gene: 10. The CDR3 is 16 amino acids. Germline V CDR1 and CDR2: MNHEY, SMNVEV (reference sequence). CDR3 amino acids: CASSSPGDRVVDTQYF. CDR3 in DNA: TGTGCCAGCAGTTCCCCCGGGGACAGGGTAGTAGATACGCAGTATTTT.